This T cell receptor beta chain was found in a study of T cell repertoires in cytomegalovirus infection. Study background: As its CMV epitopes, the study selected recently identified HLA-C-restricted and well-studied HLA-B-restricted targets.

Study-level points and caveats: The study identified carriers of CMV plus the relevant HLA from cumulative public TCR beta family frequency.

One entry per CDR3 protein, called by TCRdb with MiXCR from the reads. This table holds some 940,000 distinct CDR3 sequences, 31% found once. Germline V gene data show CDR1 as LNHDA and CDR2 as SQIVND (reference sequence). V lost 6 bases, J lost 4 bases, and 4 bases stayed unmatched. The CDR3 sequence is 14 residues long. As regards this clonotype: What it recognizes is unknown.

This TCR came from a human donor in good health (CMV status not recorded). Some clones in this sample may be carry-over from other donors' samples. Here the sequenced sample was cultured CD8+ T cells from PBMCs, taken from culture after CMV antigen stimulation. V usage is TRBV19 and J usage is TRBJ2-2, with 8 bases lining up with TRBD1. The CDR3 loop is CASRDRGGTGELFF. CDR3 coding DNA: TGTGCCAGTAGAGACAGGGGAGGCACCGGGGAGCTGTTTTTT. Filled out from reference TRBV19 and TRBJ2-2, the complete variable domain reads DGGITQSPKYLFRKEGQNVTLSCEQNLNHDAMYWYRQDPGQGLRLIYYSQIVNDFQKGDIAEGYSVSREKKESFPLTVTSAQKNPTAFYLCASRDRGGTGELFFGEGSRLTVL.